The entry below describes one T cell receptor beta chain. The junction and the germline gene differ at one end; a read error may be behind it. 13 Jbeta primers and 60 Vbeta primers were used for the PCR. Profiling relied on immunoSEQ multiplex PCR, and the TCRdb table lists in-frame clones only, not all of them. The profile shows around 150,000 clones, roughly 75% of them singletons. The source of the sample is a study of cytomegalovirus exposure and HLA in healthy donors. The specimen was PBMCs. The clonotype originates from a man aged 18 to 30 in good health and CMV-seronegative.

The CDR3 DNA reads TGTTCCAGCAGCCCACGGGTTGAAGCTTTCTTT. This encodes CSSSPRVEAFF. The J gene is TRBJ1-1, the V gene TRBV7-9; D is undetermined. This CDR3 has 11 amino acids. Per the germline V gene, CDR1 is SEHNR and CDR2 is FQNEAQ (reference sequence). Based on the CDR3 plus reference TRBV7-9 and TRBJ1-1, the full variable domain is DTGVSQNPRHKITKRGQNVTFRCDPISEHNRLYWYRQTLGQGPEFLTYFQNEAQLEKSRLLSDRFSAERPKGSFSTLEIQRTEQGDSAMYLCSSSPRVEAFFGQGTRLTVV.